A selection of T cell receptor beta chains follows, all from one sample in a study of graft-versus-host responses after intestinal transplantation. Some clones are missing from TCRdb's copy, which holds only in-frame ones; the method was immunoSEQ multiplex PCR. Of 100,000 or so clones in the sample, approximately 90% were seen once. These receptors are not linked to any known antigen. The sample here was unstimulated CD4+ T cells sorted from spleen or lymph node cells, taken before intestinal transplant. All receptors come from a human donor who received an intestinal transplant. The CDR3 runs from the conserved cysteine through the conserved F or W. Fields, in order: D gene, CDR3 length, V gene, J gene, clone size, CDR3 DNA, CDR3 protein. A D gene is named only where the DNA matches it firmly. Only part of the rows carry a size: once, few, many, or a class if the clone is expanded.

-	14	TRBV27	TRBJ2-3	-	TGTGCCAGCAGTTACATCCCGGGAACAGATACGCAGTATTTT	CASSYIPGTDTQYF
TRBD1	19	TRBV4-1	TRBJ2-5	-	TGCGCCAGCAGCCAAGCTGTGTTACGTGTCGGGACAGGGCAAGAGACCCAGTACTTC	CASSQAVLRVGTGQETQYF
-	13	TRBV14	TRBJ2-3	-	TGTGCCAGCAGCCAGCAGGGGAAAGATACGCAGTATTTT	CASSQQGKDTQYF
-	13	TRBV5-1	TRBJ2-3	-	TGCGCCAGCAGCTCCCCAGACGGAGGTACGCAGTATTTT	CASSSPDGGTQYF
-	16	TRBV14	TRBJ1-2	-	TGTGCCAGCAGCCAAACACTTCAGGTCTCTGTCGATGGCTACACCTTC	CASSQTLQVSVDGYTF
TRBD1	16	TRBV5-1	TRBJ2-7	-	TGCGCCAGCAGCCTGCTTTCGGGACAGAGCTCCTACGAGCAGTACTTC	CASSLLSGQSSYEQYF
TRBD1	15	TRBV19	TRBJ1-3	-	TGTGCTAGTAGTATGTCAGGGGGCTTTGGAAACACCATATATTTT	CASSMSGGFGNTIYF
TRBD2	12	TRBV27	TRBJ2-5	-	TGTGCCAGCAGTGGGAGGGGTGAGACCCAGTACTTC	CASSGRGETQYF
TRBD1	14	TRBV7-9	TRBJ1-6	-	TGTGCCAGCAGCTTCGGACAGGGGTTACACCCCCTCCACTTT	CASSFGQGLHPLHF
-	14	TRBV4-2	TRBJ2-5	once	TGTGCCAGCAGCCCCCTGTCGGGGGTCGAGACCCAGTACTTC	CASSPLSGVETQYF
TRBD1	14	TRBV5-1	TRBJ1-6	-	TGCGCCAGCAGCTACAACAGGGGTTATTCACCCCTCCACTTT	CASSYNRGYSPLHF
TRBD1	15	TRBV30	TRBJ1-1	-	TGTGCCTGGACCTCCCTGGGACAGATGAACACTGAAGCTTTCTTT	CAWTSLGQMNTEAFF
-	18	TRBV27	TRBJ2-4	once	TGTGCCAGCAGTTTATTACCAGGAAGGATGATAGCCAAAAACATTCAGTACTTC	CASSLLPGRMIAKNIQYF
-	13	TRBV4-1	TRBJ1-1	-	TGCGCCAGCAGCCAAGAAACAAGTATGGAAGCTTTCTTT	CASSQETSMEAFF
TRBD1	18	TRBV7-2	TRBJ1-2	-	TGTGCCAGCAGCTTAGGTGACGGGACAGATCATATTCATTATGGCTACACCTTC	CASSLGDGTDHIHYGYTF
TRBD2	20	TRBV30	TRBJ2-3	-	TGTGCCTGGAGTGCGGGACGTACTAGCGGGAGGGCAACTAGCACAGATACGCAGTATTTT	CAWSAGRTSGRATSTDTQYF
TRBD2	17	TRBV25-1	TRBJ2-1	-	TGTGCCAGCAGTGAATTAGCGGGAGGGCCCATGGACAATGAGCAGTTCTTC	CASSELAGGPMDNEQFF
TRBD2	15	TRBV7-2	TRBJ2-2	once	TGTGCCAGCAAAGTAGCGGGGGGGCTATCCGGGGAGCTGTTTTTT	CASKVAGGLSGELFF
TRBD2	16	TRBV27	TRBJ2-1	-	TGTGCCAGCAAAGAGTACGAGCGGGGTTCCTACAATGAGCAGTTCTTC	CASKEYERGSYNEQFF
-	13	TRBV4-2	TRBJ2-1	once	TGTGCCAGCAGCCAAGTTCCGTACAATGAGCAGTTCTTC	CASSQVPYNEQFF
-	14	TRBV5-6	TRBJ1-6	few	TGTGCCAGCAGCTGGGACTTCCGTAATTCACCCCTCCACTTT	CASSWDFRNSPLHF
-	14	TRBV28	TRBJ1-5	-	TGTGCCAGCAGTCCGGGGGGGTTCAATCAGCCCCAGCATTTT	CASSPGGFNQPQHF
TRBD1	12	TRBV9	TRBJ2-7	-	TGTGCCAGCGGGACAGGACCCTACGAGCAGTACTTC	CASGTGPYEQYF
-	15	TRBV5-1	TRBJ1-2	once	TGCGCCAGCAGCCCGTCTCCGGACAGCAGCTATGGCTACACCTTC	CASSPSPDSSYGYTF
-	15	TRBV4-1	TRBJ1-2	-	TGCGCCAGCAGCCAAGGGACAGCTAAAGAGTATGGCTACACCTTC	CASSQGTAKEYGYTF
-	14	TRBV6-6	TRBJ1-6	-	TGTGCCACCCAACCGCGGACCTATAATTCACCCCTCCACTTT	CATQPRTYNSPLHF
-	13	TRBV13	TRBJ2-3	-	TGTGCCAGCAGCTTAGGCCGAGCAGATACGCAGTATTTT	CASSLGRADTQYF
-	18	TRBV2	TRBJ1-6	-	TGTGCCAGCAGTGAATTGCAGGGCTTAAGCTCCTATAATTCACCCCTCCACTTT	CASSELQGLSSYNSPLHF
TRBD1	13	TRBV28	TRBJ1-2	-	TGTGCCAGCACTTTCGACAGGGAGTATGGCTACACCTTC	CASTFDREYGYTF
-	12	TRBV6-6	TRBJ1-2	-	TGTGCCAGCTCTGACAGGACGTATGGCTACACCTTC	CASSDRTYGYTF
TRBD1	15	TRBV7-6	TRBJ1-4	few	TGTGCCAGCAGCCCCCGACAGGGGCCAAATGAAAAACTGTTTTTT	CASSPRQGPNEKLFF
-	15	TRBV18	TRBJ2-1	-	TGTGCCAGCTCACCACCCGCGGGGGCGTACAATGAGCAGTTCTTC	CASSPPAGAYNEQFF
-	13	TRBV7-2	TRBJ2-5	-	TGTGCCAGCAGCTTAGACCGTCGGGAGACCCAGTACTTC	CASSLDRRETQYF
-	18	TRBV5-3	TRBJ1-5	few	TGTGCCAGAAGCCCTGATGGAGGGAATAGCAATCCCCATCAGCCCCAGCATTTT	CARSPDGGNSNPHQPQHF
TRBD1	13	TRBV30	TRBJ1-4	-	TGTGCCTGGAACAGGGGGCCCAATGAAAAACTGTTTTTT	CAWNRGPNEKLFF
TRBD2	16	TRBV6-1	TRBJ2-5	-	TGTGCCAGCAGTGAAGGGTTACTAGCGGGGGCCGGGGAGCAGTACTTC	CASSEGLLAGAGEQYF
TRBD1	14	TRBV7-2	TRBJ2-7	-	TGTGCCAGCAGCTTAGGGACAGGGGGCGGTAAGCAGTACTTC	CASSLGTGGGKQYF
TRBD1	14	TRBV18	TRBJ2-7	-	TGTGCCAGCTCACCGGGGACAGGGGGTTACGAGCAGTACTTC	CASSPGTGGYEQYF
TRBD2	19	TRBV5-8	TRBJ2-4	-	TGTGCCAGCAGCTTCCGGACTAGCGGGGGGGGCAGGACCAAGTACATTCAGTACTTC	CASSFRTSGGGRTKYIQYF
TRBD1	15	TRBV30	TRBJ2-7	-	TGTGCCTGGAATAAGAACAGGGGTGGAGGATACGAGCAGTACTTC	CAWNKNRGGGYEQYF
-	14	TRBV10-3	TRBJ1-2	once	TGTGCCATCAGTGAAAGGGGGTCGTTAAATGGCTACACCTTC	CAISERGSLNGYTF
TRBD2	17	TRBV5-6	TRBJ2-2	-	TGTGCCAGCAGCTTGACCCGACTAGCGGGGGGGCCCGGGGAGCTGTTTTTT	CASSLTRLAGGPGELFF
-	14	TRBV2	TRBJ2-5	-	TGTGCCAGCAGCCAACGACAGGTTCAAGAGACCCAGTACTTC	CASSQRQVQETQYF
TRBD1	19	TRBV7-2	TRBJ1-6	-	TGTGCCAGCAGCACTCGACAGGGGGCAACACGGTCGTATAATTCACCCCTCCACTTT	CASSTRQGATRSYNSPLHF
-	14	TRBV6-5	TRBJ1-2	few	TGTGCCAGCAGCCCTACAGGTCTAAACTATGGCTACACCTTC	CASSPTGLNYGYTF
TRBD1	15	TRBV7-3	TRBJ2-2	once	TGTGCCAGCAGCATCCATGGACAGGGTACCGGGGAGCTGTTTTTT	CASSIHGQGTGELFF
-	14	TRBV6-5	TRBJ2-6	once	TGTGCCAGCATCGGGATCTCTGGGGCCAACGTCCTGACTTTC	CASIGISGANVLTF
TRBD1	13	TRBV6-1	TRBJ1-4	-	TGTGCCAGCACCTGGGACAGGGAGTCTTCGCTGTTTTTT	CASTWDRESSLFF
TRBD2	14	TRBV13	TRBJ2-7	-	TGTGCCAGCAGCCGGCGAGCGGGGGCCTACGAGCAGTACTTC	CASSRRAGAYEQYF